Listed below are T cell receptor beta chains from one sample, sequenced in a study of early T cells in non-severe SARS-CoV-2 infection. TCRdb recomputed calls from the 5' RACE reads with MiXCR, one row per CDR3 protein. This sample has 60,000 or so distinct CDR3 sequences, with roughly 12% found just once. The sequencing sample was made of whole blood. The receptors stem from an adult who was a healthcare worker with PCR-confirmed SARS-CoV-2 infection or an uninfected control (not recorded which). CDR3s include the opening cysteine and the closing phenylalanine or tryptophan. The size field is filled for only some rows; it gives once, few, many or a size class.

J | size | V | CDR3
TRBJ2-1 | - | TRBV29-1 | CSAAGTSSYNEQFF
TRBJ2-1 | many | TRBV10-2 | CASSEGPGGEVRQFF
TRBJ2-7 | - | TRBV28 | CASSHGYEQYF
TRBJ2-7 | - | TRBV2 | CAKTHGGNEQYF
TRBJ2-3 | - | TRBV6-1 | CASSVEQGGTQYF
TRBJ2-7 | - | TRBV2 | CASSTGPPAYEQYF
TRBJ2-1 | many | TRBV7-3 | CASSPSGGTTHEQFF
TRBJ2-3 | - | TRBV7-3 | CASSLLGGTDTQYF
TRBJ2-3 | many | TRBV12-3/TRBV12-4 | CASSLTGSGTDTQYF
TRBJ2-7 | few | TRBV7-3 | CASSPGGTGGVKNEQYF
TRBJ2-7 | - | TRBV3-1 | CASSQAHALEQYF
TRBJ2-5 | few | TRBV9 | CASSPGTSGSQETQYF
TRBJ2-1 | - | TRBV24-1 | CATSDLGLAGNNEQFF